What follows are 2 T cell receptor beta chains derived from one specimen sequenced in a study of vaccination and CD4 T cells after COVID-19. Their target antigens are unknown. The Oncomine TCR Beta short-read assay was applied to DNA of cultured CD4+ T cells. TCRdb passed the PCR reads through MiXCR, listing each CDR3 protein once. This sample has around 12,000 distinct CDR3 sequences, with approximately 57% found just once. Treatment described: roughly 10-day PBMC culture with coronavirus spike peptide pools or control peptides (ViraFEST assay). Input material: CD4+ T cells from blood, cultured in vitro. These receptors all come from a human donor who had recovered from COVID-19.

This clonotype was detected a few times. The CDR3 protein is CASSLSGRNSNQPQHF. As DNA, the CDR3 is TGTGCCAGCAGTTTATCGGGGAGGAATAGCAATCAGCCCCAGCATTTT. V is TRBV27 and J is TRBJ1-5; D is uncertain. CDR3 length equals 16 residues. The V gene's germline CDR1 is MNHEY and CDR2 SMNVEV (reference sequence). With 0 bases removed from V and 0 bases from J, the gap between germline ends came to 9 bases.

The V and J genes are TRBV20-1 and TRBJ1-6; D not resolved. Trimming removed 2 bases at V and 10 bases at J, with 21 bases between. From germline, CDR1 is DFQATT and CDR2 SNEGSKA (reference sequence). The CDR3 sequence is 16 residues long. CDR3 bases: TGCAGTGCTAGAAACGATTACGGCCTGGGCGGGTCACCCCTCCACTTT. This codes for CSARNDYGLGGSPLHF.